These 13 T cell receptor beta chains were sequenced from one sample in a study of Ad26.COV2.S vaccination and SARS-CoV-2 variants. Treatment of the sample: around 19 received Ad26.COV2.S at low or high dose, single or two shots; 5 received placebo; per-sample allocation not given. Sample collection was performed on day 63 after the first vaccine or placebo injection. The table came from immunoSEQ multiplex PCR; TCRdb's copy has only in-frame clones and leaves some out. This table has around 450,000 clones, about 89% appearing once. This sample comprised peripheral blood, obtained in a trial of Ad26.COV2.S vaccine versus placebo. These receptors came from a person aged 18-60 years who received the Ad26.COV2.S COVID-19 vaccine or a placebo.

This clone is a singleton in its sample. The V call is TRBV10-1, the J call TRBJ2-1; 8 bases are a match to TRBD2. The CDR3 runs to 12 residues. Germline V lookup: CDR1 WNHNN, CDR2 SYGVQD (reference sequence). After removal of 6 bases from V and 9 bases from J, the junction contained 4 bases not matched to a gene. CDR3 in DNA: TGCGCCAGCAGCGGGAGCGGGGGTGAGCAGTTCTTC. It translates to CASSGSGGEQFF.

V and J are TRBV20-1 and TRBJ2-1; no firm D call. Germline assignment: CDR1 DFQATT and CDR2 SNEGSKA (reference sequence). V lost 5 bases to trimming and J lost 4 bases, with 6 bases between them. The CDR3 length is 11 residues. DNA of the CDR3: TGCAGTGCTCAAATTTACAATGAGCAGTTCTTC. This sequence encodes CSAQIYNEQFF.

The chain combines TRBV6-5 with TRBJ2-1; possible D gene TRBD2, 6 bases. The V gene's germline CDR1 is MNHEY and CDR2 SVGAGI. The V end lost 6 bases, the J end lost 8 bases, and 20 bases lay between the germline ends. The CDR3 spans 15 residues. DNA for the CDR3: TGTGCCAGCAGCCCGGGACTCCGAGGGAGCTATGAGCAGTTCTTC. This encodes CASSPGLRGSYEQFF.

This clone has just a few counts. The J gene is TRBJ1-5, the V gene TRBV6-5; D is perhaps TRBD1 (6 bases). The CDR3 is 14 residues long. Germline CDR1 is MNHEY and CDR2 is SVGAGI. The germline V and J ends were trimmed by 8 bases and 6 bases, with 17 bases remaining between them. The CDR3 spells CASSGQFFSQPQHF. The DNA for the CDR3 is TGTGCCAGCTCAGGACAGTTCTTTTCTCAGCCCCAGCATTTT.

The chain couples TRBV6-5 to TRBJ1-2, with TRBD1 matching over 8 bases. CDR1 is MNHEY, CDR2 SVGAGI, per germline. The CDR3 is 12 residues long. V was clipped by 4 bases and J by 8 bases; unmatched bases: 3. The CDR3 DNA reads TGTGCCAGCAGTTCACAGGGGGTAGGCTACACCTTC. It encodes CASSSQGVGYTF.

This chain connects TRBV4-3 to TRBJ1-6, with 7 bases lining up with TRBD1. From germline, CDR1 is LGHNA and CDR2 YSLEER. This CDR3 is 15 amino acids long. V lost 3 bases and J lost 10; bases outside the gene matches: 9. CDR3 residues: CASSQQHRGGSPLHF. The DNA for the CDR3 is TGCGCCAGCAGCCAGCAGCACAGGGGCGGGTCACCCCTCCACTTT.

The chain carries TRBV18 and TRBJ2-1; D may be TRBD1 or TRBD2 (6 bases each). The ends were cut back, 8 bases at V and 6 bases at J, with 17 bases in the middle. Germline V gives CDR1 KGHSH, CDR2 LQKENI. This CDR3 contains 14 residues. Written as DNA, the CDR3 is TGTGCCAGCAGGAGGGGGGCAGGTACCAATGAGCAGTTCTTC. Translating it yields CASRRGAGTNEQFF.

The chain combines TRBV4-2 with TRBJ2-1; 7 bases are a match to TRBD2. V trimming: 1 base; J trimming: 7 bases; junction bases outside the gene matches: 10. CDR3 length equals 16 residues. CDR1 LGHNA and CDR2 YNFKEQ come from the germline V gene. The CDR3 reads CASSQGRLAAKNEQFF. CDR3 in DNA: TGTGCCAGCAGCCAAGGCCGGCTAGCGGCCAAAAATGAGCAGTTCTTC.

The CDR3 sequence: CASRSSGTGSYEQYF. In DNA form, the CDR3 reads TGTGCCAGCAGATCTTCCGGGACTGGCTCCTACGAGCAGTACTTC. V usage is TRBV28 and J usage is TRBJ2-7; TRBD2 is a possible D gene (6 bases). The CDR3 covers 15 residues. Germline V gene lookup returns CDR1 MDHEN and CDR2 SYDVKM. Deletions cut 6 bases from V and 0 bases from J, with 15 bases between.

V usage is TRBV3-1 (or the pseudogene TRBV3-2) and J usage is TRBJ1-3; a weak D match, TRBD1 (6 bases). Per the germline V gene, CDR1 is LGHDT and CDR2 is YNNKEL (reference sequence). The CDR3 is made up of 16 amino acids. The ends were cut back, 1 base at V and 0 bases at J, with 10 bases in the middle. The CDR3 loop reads CASSQGVGGSGNTIYF. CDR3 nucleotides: TGTGCCAGCAGCCAAGGGGTAGGGGGCTCTGGAAACACCATATATTTT.

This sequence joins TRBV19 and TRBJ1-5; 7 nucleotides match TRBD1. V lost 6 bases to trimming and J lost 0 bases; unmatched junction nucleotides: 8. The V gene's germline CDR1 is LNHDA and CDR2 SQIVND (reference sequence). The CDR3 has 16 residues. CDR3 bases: TGTGCCAGTAGACCCAGGGGACAGAATAGCAATCAGCCCCAGCATTTT. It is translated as CASRPRGQNSNQPQHF.

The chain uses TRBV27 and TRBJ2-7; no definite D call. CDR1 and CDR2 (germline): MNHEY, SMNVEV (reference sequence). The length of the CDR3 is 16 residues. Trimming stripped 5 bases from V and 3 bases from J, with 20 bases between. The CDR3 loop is CASSTTPRSWIYEQYF. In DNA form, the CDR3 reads TGTGCCAGCAGTACCACCCCGAGAAGCTGGATCTACGAGCAGTACTTC.

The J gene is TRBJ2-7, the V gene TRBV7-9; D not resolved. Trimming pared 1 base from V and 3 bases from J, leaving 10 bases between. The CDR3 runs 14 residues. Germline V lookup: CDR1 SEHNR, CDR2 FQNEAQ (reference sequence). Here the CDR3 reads CASSLDTRFYEQYF. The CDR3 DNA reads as TGTGCCAGCAGCTTAGACACAAGATTCTACGAGCAGTACTTC.